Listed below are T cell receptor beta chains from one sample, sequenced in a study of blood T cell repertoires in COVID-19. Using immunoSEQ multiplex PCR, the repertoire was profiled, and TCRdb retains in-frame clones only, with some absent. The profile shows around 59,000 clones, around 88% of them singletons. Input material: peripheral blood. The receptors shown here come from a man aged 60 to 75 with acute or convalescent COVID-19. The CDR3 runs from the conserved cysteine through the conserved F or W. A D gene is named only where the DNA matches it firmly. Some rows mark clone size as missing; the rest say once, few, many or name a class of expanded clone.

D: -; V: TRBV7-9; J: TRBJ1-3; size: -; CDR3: CASSLAGVSGNTIYF; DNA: TGTGCCAGCAGCTTAGCAGGGGTATCTGGAAACACCATATATTTT
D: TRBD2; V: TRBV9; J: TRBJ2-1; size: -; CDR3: CASSVGLAGDSEQFF; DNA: TGTGCCAGCAGCGTCGGACTAGCGGGAGACAGTGAGCAGTTCTTC
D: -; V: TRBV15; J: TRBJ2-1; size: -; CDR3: CATSRGFGSSYNEQFF; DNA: TGTGCCACCAGCAGAGGTTTTGGGAGCTCCTACAATGAGCAGTTCTTC
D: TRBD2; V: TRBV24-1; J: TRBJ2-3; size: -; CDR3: CATSDYRTSGRADTQYF; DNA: TGTGCCACCAGTGACTACAGGACTAGCGGGAGGGCAGATACGCAGTATTTT
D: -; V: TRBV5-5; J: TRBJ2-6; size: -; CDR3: CASSRTQISGANVLTF; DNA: TGTGCCAGCAGCCGAACACAAATCTCTGGGGCCAACGTCCTGACTTTC
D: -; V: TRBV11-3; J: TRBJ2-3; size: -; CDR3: CASSLGGSPDTQYF; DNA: TGTGCCAGCAGCTTAGGCGGCAGTCCAGATACGCAGTATTTT
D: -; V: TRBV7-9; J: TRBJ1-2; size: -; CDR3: CASSLVGGNYGYTF; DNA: TGTGCCAGCAGCTTAGTCGGCGGGAACTATGGCTACACCTTC
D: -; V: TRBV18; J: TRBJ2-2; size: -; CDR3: CASSPPGSGLNTGELFF; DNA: TGTGCCAGCTCACCACCGGGGAGCGGCCTAAACACCGGGGAGCTGTTTTTT
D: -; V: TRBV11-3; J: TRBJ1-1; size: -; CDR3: CASSQGLNTEAFF; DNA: TGTGCCAGCAGCCAGGGGCTGAACACTGAAGCTTTCTTT
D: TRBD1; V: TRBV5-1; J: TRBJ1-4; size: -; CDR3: CASSHRDRGSWSEKLFF; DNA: TGCGCCAGCAGCCACCGGGACAGGGGATCCTGGAGTGAAAAACTGTTTTTT
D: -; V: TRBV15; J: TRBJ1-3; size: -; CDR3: CATSRGGTDGNTIYF; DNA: TGTGCCACCAGCAGAGGTGGGACTGATGGAAACACCATATATTTT
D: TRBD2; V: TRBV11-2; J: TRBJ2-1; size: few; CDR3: CASSLGLAGGYNEQFF; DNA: TGTGCCAGCAGCTTGGGGCTGGCGGGAGGGTACAATGAGCAGTTCTTC
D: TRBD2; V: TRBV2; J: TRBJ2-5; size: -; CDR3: CASSRLAGGRETQYF; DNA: TGTGCCAGCAGCCGACTAGCGGGAGGGCGGGAGACCCAGTACTTC
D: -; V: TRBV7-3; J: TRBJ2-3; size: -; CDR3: CASSSGSPDTQYF; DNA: TGTGCCAGCAGCTCAGGGTCCCCAGATACGCAGTATTTT
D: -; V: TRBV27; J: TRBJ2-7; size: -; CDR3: CASSRQIFYEQYF; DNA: TGTGCCAGCAGTAGACAGATTTTCTACGAGCAGTACTTC
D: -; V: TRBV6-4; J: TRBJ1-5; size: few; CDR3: CASSPGGVNQPQHF; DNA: TGTGCCAGCAGCCCGGGGGGGGTAAATCAGCCCCAGCATTTT
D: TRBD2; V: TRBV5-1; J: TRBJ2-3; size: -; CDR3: CASSWPVLAGSTDTQYF; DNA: TGCGCCAGCAGCTGGCCCGTACTAGCGGGGAGCACAGATACGCAGTATTTT
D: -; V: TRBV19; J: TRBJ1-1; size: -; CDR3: CASSLPSAEAMNTEAFF; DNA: TGTGCCAGTAGTCTGCCTTCGGCGGAAGCCATGAACACTGAAGCTTTCTTT
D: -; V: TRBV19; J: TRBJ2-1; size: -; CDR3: CASSQWEVNNEQFF; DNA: TGTGCCAGTAGTCAGTGGGAGGTCAACAATGAGCAGTTCTTC
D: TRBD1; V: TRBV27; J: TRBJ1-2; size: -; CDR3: CASSPLGTGDYGYTF; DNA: TGTGCCAGCAGTCCTTTGGGGACAGGGGACTATGGCTACACCTTC
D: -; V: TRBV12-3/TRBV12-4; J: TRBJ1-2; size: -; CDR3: CASSFTGGYTF; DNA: TGTGCCAGCAGTTTTACGGGAGGCTACACCTTC
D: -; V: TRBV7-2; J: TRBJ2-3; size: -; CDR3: CASSLDRMSTDTQYF; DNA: TGTGCCAGCAGCTTAGACAGGATGAGCACAGATACGCAGTATTTT
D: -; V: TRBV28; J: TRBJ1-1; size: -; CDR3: CASSPAGGAYEAFF; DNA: TGTGCCAGCAGCCCGGCGGGAGGGGCGTATGAAGCTTTCTTT
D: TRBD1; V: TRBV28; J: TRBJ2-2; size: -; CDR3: CASSLWRTGEGELFF; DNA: TGTGCCAGCAGTTTATGGAGGACAGGGGAAGGGGAGCTGTTTTTT